These 9 T cell receptor beta chains came from one sample sequenced in a study of T cells in Graves' hyperthyroidism and ophthalmopathy. Researchers took RNA transcripts and amplified the TCR beta CDR3 regions from them. The TCR CDR3 was amplified in a first-round RT-PCR using the HTBI primer set. One entry per CDR3 protein results from TCRdb running MiXCR on the multiplex PCR reads. The repertoire includes 550,000 to 700,000 distinct CDR3 sequences, roughly 14% of them detected once, and around 4.1% sits in the top ten. The specimen was blood. The receptors originated from a woman between 35 and 50 years old with Graves' ophthalmopathy.

For this clonotype: A clone one base away is much larger, so this may be a read error. The gene calls are TRBV6-2 or TRBV6-3 and TRBJ2-7; TRBD1 is a possible D gene (6 bases). V dropped 5 bases and J dropped 0 bases, with 14 bases sitting between them. The CDR3 consists of 15 residues. Germline V gene lookup returns CDR1 MNHEY and CDR2 SVGEGT. The CDR3 nucleotides are TGTGCCAGCAGTGGGCCAGGGGCGAGCTCCTACGAGCAGTACTTC. As protein: CASSGPGASSYEQYF.

This clonotype has a count of ten or more. This chain joins TRBV30 and TRBJ2-5, with D possibly being TRBD2 (6 bases). CDR1 is GTSNPN and CDR2 is SVGIG in the germline V gene (reference sequence). CDR3 length: 12 residues. The ends were cut back, 2 bases at V and 4 bases at J, with 8 bases in the middle. This CDR3 reads CAWSRRGETQYF. The CDR3 coding sequence is TGTGCCTGGAGTCGGCGGGGAGAGACCCAGTACTTC.

This clonotype was seen at least ten times. The genes are TRBV14 and TRBJ2-7, with 13 bases that match TRBD2. Per germline, CDR1 SGHDN and CDR2 FVKESK. There are 16 residues in the CDR3. J lost 3 bases, V lost 4 bases, and 6 bases had no gene match. As DNA, the CDR3 is TGTGCCAGCAGCCTGGGACTAGCGGGATCCATCTACGAGCAGTACTTC. This sequence encodes CASSLGLAGSIYEQYF.

Ten or more counts support this clonotype. The chain employs TRBV2 and TRBJ2-5, with D possibly TRBD1 on 6 matching bases. Per the germline V gene, CDR1 is SNHLY and CDR2 is FYNNEI. Trimming shortened V by 6 bases and J by 4 bases, and 12 bases separated the two germline ends. CDR3 length: 13 residues. The CDR3 coding sequence is TGTGCCAGCAGGGACAGTGCGGGAGAGACCCAGTACTTC. This encodes CASRDSAGETQYF.

Many counts were recorded for this clonotype. This chain joins TRBV10-2 and TRBJ1-2; no clear D. CDR1 and CDR2 (germline): WSHSY, SAAADI. The CDR3 sequence is 13 residues long. Trimming took 3 bases from V and 2 from J, leaving 7 bases between them. The CDR3 reads CASSERENYGYTF. The CDR3 bases are TGCGCCAGCAGTGAAAGGGAAAACTATGGCTACACCTTC.

This clonotype has ten or more counts. The gene calls are TRBV6-1 and TRBJ1-1, with D perhaps matching TRBD1 (5 bases). Germline V gene sequence: CDR1 MNHNS, CDR2 SASEGT. The germline V and J ends were trimmed by 4 bases and 5 bases, with 8 bases remaining between them. The CDR3 has 12 residues. The CDR3 coding sequence is TGTGCCAGCAGTGCAGGGATAACTGAAGCTTTCTTT. It is translated as CASSAGITEAFF.

This clonotype was counted at least ten times. CDR3 nucleotide sequence: TGTGCCAGCAGCCCAGGGGGACAGGGATACGACGAGCAGTACTTC. Translation gives CASSPGGQGYDEQYF. The chain links TRBV7-3 to TRBJ2-7, with TRBD1 matching over 9 bases. After removal of 5 bases from V and 5 bases from J, the junction contained 10 bases not matched to a gene. The CDR3 length is 15 residues. Germline CDR1 SGHTA, CDR2 FQGTGA.

DNA for the CDR3: TGCAGCGTTGAAGACCCGGATGCCTCTGGGGCCAACGTCCTGACTTTC. As protein: CSVEDPDASGANVLTF. The chain couples TRBV29-1 to TRBJ2-6; no clear D gene. Deletions cut 0 bases from V and 0 bases from J, with 9 bases between. Germline assignment: CDR1 SQVTM and CDR2 ANQGSEA. The CDR3 has 16 amino acids.

This clonotype was counted a few times. J is TRBJ2-7 and V is TRBV28; D unclear. CDR1 MDHEN and CDR2 SYDVKM come from the germline V gene. With 5 bases removed from V and 3 bases from J, the gap between germline ends came to 11 bases. The CDR3 is 13 residues long. This CDR3 is CASSLSPRYEQYF. In DNA, the CDR3 is TGTGCCAGCAGTCTGAGCCCCCGCTACGAGCAGTACTTC.